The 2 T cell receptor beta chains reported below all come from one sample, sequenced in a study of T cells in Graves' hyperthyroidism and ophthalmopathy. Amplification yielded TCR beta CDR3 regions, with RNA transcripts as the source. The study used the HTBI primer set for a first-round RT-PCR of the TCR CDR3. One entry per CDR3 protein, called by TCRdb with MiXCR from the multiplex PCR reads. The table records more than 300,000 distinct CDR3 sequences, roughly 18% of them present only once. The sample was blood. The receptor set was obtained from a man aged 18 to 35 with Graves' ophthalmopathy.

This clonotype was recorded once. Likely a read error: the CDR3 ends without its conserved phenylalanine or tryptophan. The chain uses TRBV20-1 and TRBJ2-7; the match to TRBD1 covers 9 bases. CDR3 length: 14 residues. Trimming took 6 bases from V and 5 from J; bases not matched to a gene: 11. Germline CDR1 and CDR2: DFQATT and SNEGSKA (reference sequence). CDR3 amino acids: CSAPRTGAIHEQYL. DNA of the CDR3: TGCAGTGCACCTCGGACAGGGGCAATCCACGAGCAGTACCTC.

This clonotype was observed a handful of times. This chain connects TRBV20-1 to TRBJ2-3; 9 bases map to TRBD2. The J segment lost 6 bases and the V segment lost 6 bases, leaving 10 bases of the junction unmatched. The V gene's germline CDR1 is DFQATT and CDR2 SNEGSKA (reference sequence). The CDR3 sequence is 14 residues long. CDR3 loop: CSAPGSGGWDTQYF. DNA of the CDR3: TGCAGTGCCCCGGGCAGCGGGGGGTGGGATACGCAGTATTTT.